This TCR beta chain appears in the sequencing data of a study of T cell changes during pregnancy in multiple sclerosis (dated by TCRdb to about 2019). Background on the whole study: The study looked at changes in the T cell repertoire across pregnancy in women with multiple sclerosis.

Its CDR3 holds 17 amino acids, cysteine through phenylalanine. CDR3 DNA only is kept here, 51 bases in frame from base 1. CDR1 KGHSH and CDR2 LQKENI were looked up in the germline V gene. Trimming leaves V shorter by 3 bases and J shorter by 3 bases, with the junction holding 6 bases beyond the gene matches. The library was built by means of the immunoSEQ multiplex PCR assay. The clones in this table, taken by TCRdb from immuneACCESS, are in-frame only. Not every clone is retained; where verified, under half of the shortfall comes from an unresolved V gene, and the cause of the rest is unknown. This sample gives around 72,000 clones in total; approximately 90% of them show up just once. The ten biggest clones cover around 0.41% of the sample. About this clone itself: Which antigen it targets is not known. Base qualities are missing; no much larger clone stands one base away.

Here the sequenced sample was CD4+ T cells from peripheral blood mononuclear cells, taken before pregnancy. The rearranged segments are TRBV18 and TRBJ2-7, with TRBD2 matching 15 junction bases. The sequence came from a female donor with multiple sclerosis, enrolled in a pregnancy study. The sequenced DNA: TGTGCCAGCTCACCCGGGACTAGCGGGAGGAAACTCTACGAGCAGTACTTC. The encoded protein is CASSPGTSGRKLYEQYF. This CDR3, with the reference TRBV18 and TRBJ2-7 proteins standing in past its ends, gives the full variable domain NAGVMQNPRHLVRRRGQEARLRCSPMKGHSHVYWYRQLPEEGLKFMVYLQKENIIDESGMPKERFSAEFPKEGPSILRIQQVVRGDSAAYFCASSPGTSGRKLYEQYFGPGTRLTVT.